This paragraph reports one T cell receptor beta chain. CDR3 length: 16 amino acids. CDR1 is SNHLY and CDR2 is FYNNEI in the germline V gene. The ends were cut back, 5 bases at V and 5 bases at J, with 21 bases in the middle. The table came from immunoSEQ multiplex PCR; TCRdb's copy has only in-frame clones and leaves some out. The table includes roughly 14,000 clones, approximately 90% detected once. This sample is drawn from a study of chemoradiotherapy in HPV16-positive cancers. The sequence came from a human donor with HPV-associated anogenital cancer. The chain combines TRBV2 with TRBJ1-2, with D perhaps matching TRBD1 (5 bases). Sequences were derived from blood, sampled from a patient who underwent chemoradiotherapy. The CDR3 nucleotides read TGTGCCAGCAGTTATTCTGCATTTGGGACTGAATATGGCTACACCTTC. Its translation: CASSYSAFGTEYGYTF.